The rows below give T cell receptor beta chains drawn from one sample of a study of spatial heterogeneity in lung cancer. TCRdb re-derived calls from the 5' RACE reads in MiXCR, one entry per CDR3 protein. This table holds 9,500 or so distinct CDR3 sequences, about 8% found once. The material sequenced was lung tumor tissue, taken at surgery. These TCRs come from a male donor with early-stage non-small cell lung cancer. Both conserved end residues are trimmed from each CDR3. D genes are given only for firm matches. A clone size is listed for some rows: how often the clone was seen (once, few, many), or a class if it is expanded.

cdr3_aa	d_call	j_call	v_call	clone_size
SGGPSGANNEQF	TRBD2	TRBJ2-1	TRBV29-1	medium-sized
ASTFEGLGTEAF	-	TRBJ1-1	TRBV5-1	few
ASSRVGGANVLT	-	TRBJ2-6	TRBV27	-
ASIVFPGADTEAF	-	TRBJ1-1	TRBV5-1	many
ASSRTSGGGNQETQY	TRBD2	TRBJ2-5	TRBV6-5	many
AISESINRLGAYRTEAF	-	TRBJ1-1	TRBV10-3	-
SASGGGDLEQY	TRBD2	TRBJ2-7	TRBV20-1	many
SASPMNTEAF	-	TRBJ1-1	TRBV29-1	few
ASSFGPEQETQY	-	TRBJ2-5	TRBV5-1	few
ASSSTSGSPETQY	TRBD2	TRBJ2-5	TRBV27	-
ASSLTGTGELF	-	TRBJ2-2	TRBV7-3	many
ASSSDWEDTQY	-	TRBJ2-3	TRBV27	many
SAPDFETRTDTQY	-	TRBJ2-3	TRBV20-1	few
ASSLGASTDTQY	-	TRBJ2-3	TRBV5-1	many
ASSSTRGGGANVLT	-	TRBJ2-6	TRBV7-3	few
ASSRGINTEAF	-	TRBJ1-1	TRBV7-3	medium-sized
ASNQGFGYGYT	-	TRBJ1-2	TRBV3-1	many
SARQIPNYGYT	-	TRBJ1-2	TRBV20-1	many
SASRETEDTQY	-	TRBJ2-3	TRBV20-1	-
SARLAEHSGAQY	-	TRBJ2-3	TRBV20-1	many